A selection of T cell receptor beta chains follows, all from one sample in a study of radiotherapy plus CTLA-4 blockade in lung cancer. Sequencing was performed with immunoSEQ multiplex PCR; in TCRdb, only in-frame clones are kept and a portion is missing. The data contain about 120,000 clones, 90% of them singletons. Here the sequenced sample was peripheral blood, taken from a patient treated with radiotherapy plus ipilimumab. The receptor source for this set is a human donor with non-small cell lung cancer that progressed on radiotherapy plus ipilimumab. Both conserved end residues are part of each CDR3. The order of the fields is J gene, V gene, D gene, clone size, CDR3 protein, CDR3 DNA. The D gene is left open where the match is weak. For some rows the clone size is stated as once, few or many, or as a class when expanded; others skip it.

TRBJ2-2 TRBV4-1 . once CASSEEGARRNTGELFF TGCGCCAGCAGCGAAGAAGGAGCTCGGCGGAACACCGGGGAGCTGTTTTTT
TRBJ2-2 TRBV18 TRBD2 . CASPSGRAGSGELFF TGTGCCAGCCCAAGCGGGAGGGCCGGATCCGGGGAGCTGTTTTTT
TRBJ2-1 TRBV6-5 TRBD2 . CASRPLAGGFEQFF TGTGCCAGCAGACCACTAGCGGGAGGGTTTGAGCAGTTCTTC
TRBJ2-2 TRBV5-6 . . CASSLDRGKNTGELFF TGTGCCAGCAGCTTGGATAGGGGAAAGAACACCGGGGAGCTGTTTTTT
TRBJ2-2 TRBV14 TRBD1 . CASSQRQGFRTGELFF TGTGCCAGCAGCCAAAGACAGGGTTTTAGGACCGGGGAGCTGTTTTTT
TRBJ1-2 TRBV7-9 TRBD1 . CASSLDGQGYGYTF TGTGCCAGCAGCTTAGACGGACAGGGTTATGGCTACACCTTC
TRBJ1-1 TRBV7-2 . . CASSPQQKLNTEAFF TGTGCCAGCAGCCCCCAACAAAAACTGAACACTGAAGCTTTCTTT
TRBJ2-1 TRBV29-1 . . CSVVRVNEQFF TGCAGCGTTGTCCGTGTTAATGAGCAGTTCTTC
TRBJ1-5 TRBV7-2 TRBD1 . CASSGQGSNQPQHF TGTGCCAGCAGCGGACAGGGAAGCAATCAGCCCCAGCATTTT
TRBJ1-3 TRBV5-1 TRBD1 . CASSPTGDSGNTIYF TGCGCCAGCAGCCCGACAGGGGATTCTGGAAACACCATATATTTT
TRBJ2-7 TRBV7-6 . . CASRPTPEGEQYF TGTGCCAGCAGACCCACACCGGAGGGCGAGCAGTACTTC
TRBJ1-1 TRBV6-5 TRBD1 . CASRRTGNTEAFF TGTGCCAGCAGAAGGACAGGGAACACTGAAGCTTTCTTT
TRBJ2-2 TRBV7-2 TRBD1 . CASSFGDRAGELFF TGTGCCAGCAGCTTCGGGGACAGGGCCGGGGAGCTGTTTTTT
TRBJ1-5 TRBV6-5 . few CASSEYGGWQPQHF TGTGCCAGCAGTGAATATGGGGGCTGGCAGCCCCAGCATTTT
TRBJ2-4 TRBV5-1 . . CASSLEGGKNIQYF TGCGCCAGCAGCTTGGAGGGCGGCAAAAACATTCAGTACTTC
TRBJ2-7 TRBV13 TRBD1 . CASEDRGTYEQYF TGTGCCAGCGAGGACAGGGGGACCTACGAGCAGTACTTC
TRBJ1-3 TRBV11-2 . . CASSGAGGNTIYF TGTGCCAGCAGCGGCGCAGGGGGAAACACCATATATTTT
TRBJ2-1 TRBV13 . . CASSRVGSSYNEQFF TGTGCCAGCAGCCGAGTGGGGAGCTCCTACAATGAGCAGTTCTTC
TRBJ2-5 TRBV5-1 . . CASSLGEGAGETQYF TGCGCCAGCAGCTTGGGGGAGGGGGCTGGGGAGACCCAGTACTTC